This TCR beta chain was captured by sequencing in a study of T cell repertoires in cytomegalovirus infection. Study context: CMV infection plus the matching HLA type was flagged by public TCR beta signatures.

V shed 5 bases, J shed 10 bases, and the junction held 7 bases outside the gene matches. In germline, CDR1 is SGHTA, CDR2 FQGNSA. The CDR3 sequence is 13 residues long. This clonotype was counted many times. Its antigen is unidentified. Study observations and caveats: HLA-C-restricted CMV-specific TCR beta clonotypes were dominant in the ex vivo response. Pooled public TCR beta family frequency picked out CMV carriers with the relevant HLA.

TCRdb analysed the reads with MiXCR anew, one entry per CDR3 protein. The sample carries over 90,000 distinct CDR3 sequences, approximately 15% recorded once. This TCR came from a human donor in good health (CMV status not recorded). Some clones in this sample may be carry-over from other donors' samples. The sequencing sample was made of PBMCs. The chain joins TRBV7-2 to TRBJ2-1, with 8 bases fitting TRBD1. The CDR3 is CASSRPGGWEQFF. The DNA for the CDR3 is TGTGCCAGCAGCCGTCCAGGGGGCTGGGAGCAGTTCTTC. Filled out from reference TRBV7-2 and TRBJ2-1, the complete variable domain reads GAGVSQSPSNKVTEKGKDVELRCDPISGHTALYWYRQSLGQGLEFLIYFQGNSAPDKSGLPSDRFSAERTGGSVSTLTIQRTQQEDSAVYLCASSRPGGWEQFFGPGTRLTVL.